One TCR beta chain is described in this entry. Its antigen remains unknown. The germline V gene encodes CDR1 MDHEN and CDR2 SYDVKM. The V and J ends lost 6 bases and 8 bases, in that order; junction bases with no gene match: 4. This CDR3 is built from 12 residues. The sample comes from a study of cytomegalovirus exposure and HLA in healthy donors. General study results and limits: Most CMV-associated TCR beta chains appeared HLA-restricted in a later analysis.

The PCR ran on 60 Vbeta and 13 Jbeta primers. Sequenced by immunoSEQ multiplex PCR; TCRdb stores in-frame clones only, minus some. Found here are 150,000 to 200,000 clones, around 78% of them singletons; the top ten hold about 1.9%. This rearrangement joins TRBV28 to TRBJ1-2; 9 positions match TRBD1. The receptor comes from a woman aged 30 to 39 in good health and CMV-seropositive. The specimen was PBMCs. The CDR3 is CASRLTGGGYTF. In nucleotides, the CDR3 is TGTGCCAGCAGGCTGACAGGGGGAGGCTACACCTTC.